The present T cell receptor beta chain was sequenced within a study of long-term antiretroviral therapy in people with HIV. As for this clone: The antigen is not known.

CDR1 is MNHEY, CDR2 SMNVEV, per germline (reference sequence). Trimming removed 2 bases at V and 2 bases at J, with 10 bases between. This CDR3 contains 15 residues. Specimens held about 0.9-11 million cryopreserved PBMC prior to DNA extraction. Study-level points and caveats: CDR3 length ranges were narrower in HIV repertoires than in controls.

The authors ran the immunoSEQ assay, v3.0, at survey level. Clones were sequenced by immunoSEQ multiplex PCR, and TCRdb holds only the in-frame ones, with some missing. Of roughly 16,000 clones detected, roughly 90% appear once; the ten largest clones hold about 9%. This receptor was obtained from a man between 60 and 70 years old with HIV. This chain links TRBV27 with TRBJ2-1; D may be TRBD2 (5 bases). This material consisted of unsorted PBMCs, taken 0.3 years after starting antiretroviral therapy. CDR3 bases: TGTGCCAGCAGTTTAACCGCGACTACCTACAATGAGCAGTTCTTC. Translating it yields CASSLTATTYNEQFF.